This is a list of T cell receptor beta chains from one sample in a study of shared clonotypes between healthy human individuals. Using immunoSEQ multiplex PCR, the repertoire was profiled, and TCRdb retains in-frame clones only, with some absent. The repertoire holds hundreds of thousands of clones, 90% to 96% seen once, with approximately 0.06% in the top ten. Sequenced input: naive CD4+ T cells sorted from blood. The receptors derive from a woman aged 25 to 39 in good health. CDR3s include the opening cysteine and the closing phenylalanine or tryptophan. Fields, in order: D gene, CDR3 length, clone size, J gene, V gene, CDR3 protein, CDR3 DNA. D genes are given only for firm matches. The size field is filled for only some rows; it gives once, few, many or a size class.

TRBD1	16	-	TRBJ1-1	TRBV4-2	CASSLDMGQENTEAFF	TGTGCCAGCAGCTTGGACATGGGACAGGAGAACACTGAAGCTTTCTTT
TRBD2	15	-	TRBJ2-7	TRBV14	CASSHWSGSFYEQYF	TGTGCCAGCAGCCATTGGAGCGGGAGTTTCTACGAGCAGTACTTC
TRBD2	13	once	TRBJ2-3	TRBV19	CASRLAGVNTQYF	TGTGCCAGTAGGCTAGCGGGAGTTAATACGCAGTATTTT
TRBD1	14	-	TRBJ2-2	TRBV27	CASSSRTGRGELFF	TGTGCCAGCAGTTCTCGGACAGGACGGGGGGAGCTGTTTTTT
TRBD1	13	-	TRBJ1-1	TRBV27	CASRIGGLTEAFF	TGTGCCAGCAGGATAGGGGGCCTCACTGAAGCTTTCTTT
TRBD1	15	-	TRBJ2-7	TRBV4-1	CASSLLDRGLDEQYF	TGCGCCAGCAGCCTTTTAGACAGGGGGCTCGACGAGCAGTACTTC
TRBD1	16	-	TRBJ2-7	TRBV5-4	CASSSKTQTGPYEQYF	TGTGCCAGCAGCTCAAAAACACAGACAGGGCCCTACGAGCAGTACTTC
-	15	once	TRBJ2-5	TRBV13	CASSLVAGTGETQYF	TGTGCCAGCAGCTTAGTGGCAGGGACTGGGGAGACCCAGTACTTC
TRBD2	13	-	TRBJ2-7	TRBV5-4	CASSSSGRYEQYF	TGTGCCAGCAGCTCTAGCGGGAGGTACGAGCAGTACTTC
-	14	-	TRBJ1-1	TRBV6-1	CASSEQVSGNEAFF	TGTGCCAGCAGTGAACAGGTCAGCGGGAATGAAGCTTTCTTT
TRBD1	15	once	TRBJ1-1	TRBV27	CASSFGRGSDTEAFF	TGTGCCAGCAGTTTTGGCAGGGGGTCTGACACTGAAGCTTTCTTT
-	13	-	TRBJ1-5	TRBV14	CASSYSIDQPQHF	TGTGCCAGCAGCTATAGCATAGATCAGCCCCAGCATTTT
TRBD1	15	-	TRBJ1-2	TRBV5-3	CARSPHPIRQGSYTF	TGTGCCAGAAGCCCCCACCCAATACGACAGGGGAGCTACACCTTC
-	14	-	TRBJ2-1	TRBV29-1	CSVERAASYNEQFF	TGCAGCGTTGAGAGAGCTGCCTCCTACAATGAGCAGTTCTTC
-	13	-	TRBJ1-1	TRBV11-2	CASSHRSNTEAFF	TGTGCCAGCAGCCACAGGAGTAACACTGAAGCTTTCTTT
TRBD1	12	-	TRBJ1-1	TRBV5-4	CASRDRGTEAFF	TGTGCCAGCCGGGACAGGGGGACTGAAGCTTTCTTT
TRBD2	20	-	TRBJ2-5	TRBV5-1	CASSLGAGSARLAGQETQYF	TGCGCCAGCAGCTTGGGGGCCGGCAGTGCTCGACTAGCGGGACAAGAGACCCAGTACTTC
-	16	-	TRBJ2-1	TRBV5-4	CASSPPPLGNYNEQFF	TGTGCCAGCAGCCCCCCACCCCTCGGGAACTACAATGAGCAGTTCTTC
-	18	-	TRBJ2-4	TRBV27	CASLVAAVFRVAKNIQYF	TGTGCCAGCCTCGTGGCTGCGGTTTTCAGGGTAGCCAAAAACATTCAGTACTTC
-	15	-	TRBJ1-4	TRBV10-1	CASSDGSATNEKLFF	TGCGCCAGCAGTGACGGGTCTGCAACTAATGAAAAACTGTTTTTT
-	11	-	TRBJ2-7	TRBV20-1	CSAREVKYSHF	TGCAGTGCTAGAGAGGTTAAGTACAGTCATTTC
-	15	-	TRBJ1-1	TRBV5-1	CASSSIRDGDTEAFF	TGCGCCAGCAGCTCCATCCGGGACGGGGACACTGAAGCTTTCTTT
-	14	-	TRBJ2-1	TRBV5-1	CASSLGQSYNEQFF	TGCGCCAGCAGCTTGGGACAGAGTTACAATGAGCAGTTCTTC
TRBD2	15	-	TRBJ2-1	TRBV6-5	CASGGLAGVRGEQFF	TGTGCCAGCGGGGGACTAGCGGGAGTCCGGGGTGAGCAGTTCTTC
-	11	-	TRBJ2-2	TRBV5-6	CASTRTGELFF	TGTGCCAGCACTCGGACCGGGGAGCTGTTTTTT